What follows is one T cell receptor (beta chain) and its context. Its antigen is unknown. Per-nucleotide qualities are absent, and no much larger clonotype sits a single base away. The junction shows trimming of 0 bases on V and 15 bases on J, plus 12 bases between the germline ends. The germline V gene provides CDR1 SNHLY and CDR2 FYNNEI. The CDR3 starts with the cysteine, ends with the phenylalanine, and has 12 residues. The read is trimmed to its CDR3 DNA, 36 bases read in frame from base 1. This entry is derived from a study of blood T cells in healthy people across ages (dated by TCRdb to the mid-2010s). Regarding the complete study: In model experiments, template switching captured about one uniquely barcoded TCR beta cDNA molecule for every two T cells. Using deep sequencing normalized with unique cDNA molecular identifiers, the study measured how TCR beta repertoire diversity changes with age. The donors were divided into four age groups: young (average around 16 years), middle-aged (approximately 41), aged (about 60) and long-lived (nearly 85). To avoid experimental bias, donors of different ages were spread randomly across the sequencing lanes. For two donors (one aged 18 to 30 and one aged 80 or older), the study analyzed two additional independent replicas of 1 million unique cDNA reads from the same blood draw. Study-level results and caveats: Observed TCR beta diversity correlated strongly with the percentage of naive T cells measured by flow cytometry. Donor CMV infection status was unknown, potentially confounding age-related changes in expanded clonotypes. Compared with the aged group, the long-lived group had more naive CD4+ T cells, fewer expanded clones and increased TCR diversity, suggesting age selection. Since profiling was done on bulk unsorted PBMCs, naive and antigen-experienced compartments could not be conclusively compared. Estimates of total diversity from one million sequenced T cells were regarded as lower bounds and underestimates. Observed TCR beta diversity per million T cells fell roughly linearly with age, and a significant reduction was already apparent by age around 44.

The method was 5' RACE. Sequenced using an Illumina HiSeq 2500. A second PCR of about 6 to 12 cycles was performed with a sample-barcoded 5' primer and a J-beta primer mix. Each TCR beta cDNA molecule received a unique molecular identifier from a template-switch 5' adaptor carrying 12 random nucleotides. Each sample yielded at least 2.5 million CDR3-containing paired-end reads. First-strand cDNA was synthesized from all RNA with the Mint cDNA synthesis kit, primed by a TRBC-specific oligonucleotide. All cDNA was treated with uracil-DNA glycosylase and then went through a first 18-cycle PCR with the universal primers M1SS and BC2_uni_R. In the authors' own workflow: Each sample was normalized by randomly selecting 1 million high-quality reads, each carrying a distinct molecular identifier. Reads with shared molecular identifiers were discarded instead of being binned into consensus sequences. CDR3 identification, clonotype clustering and error correction used MiTCR with a Q25 quality threshold and the strictest error-elimination algorithm. A nonparametric unseen species model using Euler transformation provided a lower-bound estimate of total TCR beta diversity. Using fastp trimming at Q25 and MiXCR clonotype assembly, TCRdb reanalyzed the public sequencing data and kept in-frame beta chains. CDR3 protein duplicates are merged, each entry listing the most common genes and DNA. The V and J calls were determined by TCRdb, not by the authors. The table for this sample lists hundreds of thousands of distinct CDR3 sequences; 58% of them were counted only once. Of the sample, about 20% falls within the top ten clones.

Systemically healthy Caucasian individuals from Russia, approximately 39 in total and aged about 6 to 100 years, were included as donors. Roughly 9 milliliters of peripheral blood were drawn from each donor into EDTA-treated Vacutainer tubes. PBMCs were isolated by Ficoll-Paque density-gradient centrifugation, with at least 7 million obtained per sample. Trizol reagent was used to extract total RNA from the PBMCs, yielding at least 5 micrograms per sample. Naive CD45RAhigh/CD27high T cell percentages were measured by flow cytometry on a PBMC aliquot from every donor. Sequences were obtained from blood. This sequence uses TRBV2 and TRBJ2-1; D gene: possibly TRBD2, on 7 matching bases. This clonotype was obtained from a man younger than 40 in good health. The DNA is as follows: TGTGCCAGCAGTGAAGCGCCGGGGGGCCGGTTCTTC. It translates as CASSEAPGGRFF.